Presented here are 18 T cell receptor beta chains from one specimen sequenced in a study of cytomegalovirus exposure and HLA in healthy donors. Use of 60 Vbeta and 13 Jbeta primers characterized the PCR. Measured with immunoSEQ multiplex PCR; TCRdb has only the in-frame clones, and not every one. The sample gives about 160,000 clones, 85% of which show up once; about 2% is in the top ten. Specimen: PBMCs. Source of these receptors: a man younger than 30 in good health and CMV-seropositive.

The J gene is TRBJ2-7, the V gene TRBV9, with D maybe TRBD2 (5 bases). V lost 0 bases, J lost 5 bases, and 15 bases lay in between. The length of the CDR3 is 15 residues. The V gene's germline CDR1 is SGDLS and CDR2 YYNGEE. CDR3 DNA sequence: TGTGCCAGCAGCGTAGACTGGGTAGCGTTCAACGAGCAGTACTTC. Encoded protein: CASSVDWVAFNEQYF.

The chain employs TRBV30 and TRBJ1-1; no clear D gene. CDR1 is GTSNPN and CDR2 is SVGIG in the germline V gene (reference sequence). Trimming took off 0 bases at V and 4 bases at J, with 18 bases between the two ends. The CDR3 runs to 16 residues. The CDR3 DNA reads TGTGCCTGGAGTGTATGGTACGGGCAGGAGGTCACTGAAGCTTTCTTT. Protein product: CAWSVWYGQEVTEAFF.

This chain links TRBV29-1 with TRBJ1-2; 8 positions agree with TRBD1. In germline, CDR1 is SQVTM, CDR2 ANQGSEA. The J segment lost 7 bases and the V segment lost 6 bases, leaving 10 bases of the junction unmatched. This CDR3 spans 13 amino acids. The CDR3 reads CSVGQGTGSGYTF. Here the CDR3 DNA reads TGCAGCGTCGGACAGGGAACGGGTAGTGGCTACACCTTC.

The chain uses TRBV30 and TRBJ1-6; D is possibly TRBD1 (5 bases). Germline CDR1 GTSNPN, CDR2 SVGIG (reference sequence). The CDR3 totals 13 residues. V lost 1 base, J lost 7 bases, and 8 bases lay in between. The CDR3 reads CAWSAGGNSPLHF. The DNA of the CDR3 is TGTGCCTGGAGTGCCGGGGGAAATTCACCCCTCCACTTT.

V usage is TRBV7-3 and J usage is TRBJ2-5; a possible D gene is TRBD2 (6 bases). Looked up from germline, CDR1 is SGHTA and CDR2 is FQGTGA. Trimming took 2 bases from V and 3 from J, leaving 10 bases between them. This CDR3 spans 14 amino acids. The CDR3 nucleotides are TGTGCCAGCAGCTTAGTCTGCGGGGAAGAGACCCAGTACTTC. Translating it yields CASSLVCGEETQYF.

V gene TRBV6-5 combines with J gene TRBJ1-1, with D possibly TRBD1 on 5 matching bases. There are 13 residues in the CDR3. Trimming removed 7 bases from V and 4 bases from J, with 13 bases in between. Looked up from germline, CDR1 is MNHEY and CDR2 is SVGAGI. The chain's CDR3 is CASIRRGGTEAFF. CDR3 sequence (DNA): TGTGCCAGCATACGGCGGGGGGGCACTGAAGCTTTCTTT.

The chain employs TRBV7-2 and TRBJ2-2, with a weak D call TRBD1 (6 bases). This CDR3 has 15 residues. CDR1 and CDR2 (germline): SGHTA, FQGNSA. V was pared by 4 bases and J by 7 bases, with 16 bases between. The CDR3 spells CASSYQGQAVGELFF. For the CDR3, the DNA is TGTGCCAGCAGCTATCAGGGACAAGCCGTCGGGGAGCTGTTTTTT.

V is TRBV30 and J is TRBJ1-2; D gene ambiguous. CDR1 GTSNPN and CDR2 SVGIG come from the germline V gene (reference sequence). The germline V and J ends were trimmed by 3 bases and 1 base, with 15 bases remaining between them. The CDR3 is 15 amino acids. CDR3 coding DNA: TGTGCCTGGAGCCCCGAACAGAGTTTTAACTATGGCTACACCTTC. Its translation is CAWSPEQSFNYGYTF.

J is TRBJ1-3 and V is TRBV5-4, with D unclear. In germline, CDR1 is SGHNT, CDR2 YYREEE (reference sequence). V shed 0 bases and J shed 4 bases, with 5 bases lying between them. The CDR3 is 13 amino acids. The CDR3: CASSLAAGNTIYF. DNA for the CDR3: TGTGCCAGCAGCTTGGCTGCGGGAAACACCATATATTTT.

The J gene is TRBJ2-3, the V gene TRBV7-8, with 7 nucleotides matching TRBD1. J gave up 4 bases and V 1 base, and 5 bases lay outside the gene matches. This CDR3 region has 15 residues. Per the germline V gene, CDR1 is SGHVS and CDR2 is FQNEAQ. CDR3 nucleotide sequence: TGTGCCAGCAGCTTAGACAGGGGTTATCCAGATACGCAGTATTTT. It is translated as CASSLDRGYPDTQYF. Based on the CDR3 plus reference TRBV7-8 and TRBJ2-3, the full variable domain is GAGVSQSPRYKVAKRGQDVALRCDPISGHVSLFWYQQALGQGPEFLTYFQNEAQLDKSGLPSDRFFAERPEGSVSTLKIQRTQQEDSAVYLCASSLDRGYPDTQYFGPGTRLTVL.

This clone was seen just once. The chain is built from TRBV11-2 and TRBJ2-7; TRBD1 agrees at 7 bases. Germline V gene lookup returns CDR1 SGHAT and CDR2 FQNNGV. The CDR3 has 15 residues. The V segment lost 3 bases and the J segment 3 bases; nucleotides outside the gene matches: 8. The CDR3 reads CASSLGPDRRYEQYF. The CDR3 bases are TGTGCCAGCAGCTTGGGTCCGGACAGGCGCTACGAGCAGTACTTC.

The chain couples TRBV11-2 to TRBJ1-2; D call uncertain. Germline V gene lookup returns CDR1 SGHAT and CDR2 FQNNGV. CDR3 length equals 14 residues. V lost 5 bases, J lost 3 bases, and 13 bases lay in between. DNA of the CDR3: TGTGCCAGCAGCCGGGCGGGCAGCTACTATGGCTACACCTTC. It translates to CASSRAGSYYGYTF. Complete variable domain (other parts from reference TRBV11-2 and TRBJ1-2): EAGVAQSPRYKIIEKRQSVAFWCNPISGHATLYWYQQILGQGPKLLIQFQNNGVVDDSQLPKDRFSAERLKGVDSTLKIQPAKLEDSAVYLCASSRAGSYYGYTFGSGTRLTVV.

The CDR3 loop is CASSLGRVDRGNTEAFF. DNA for the CDR3: TGTGCCAGCAGCTTAGGTAGGGTGGACAGGGGGAACACTGAAGCTTTCTTT. The chain combines TRBV11-3 with TRBJ1-1, with 9 bases lining up with TRBD1. CDR3 size: 17 residues. The germline CDR1 and CDR2 sequences are SGHNT and YENEEA. J gave up 1 base and V 1 base, and 7 bases lay outside the gene matches.

This clone has a single count. The chain couples TRBV7-2 to TRBJ2-6; possibly TRBD2 for D (5 bases). Trimming removed 1 base from V and 4 bases from J, with 14 bases in between. The CDR3 is 17 amino acids. Germline lookup yields CDR1 SGHTA and CDR2 FQGNSA. For the CDR3, the DNA is TGTGCCAGCAGCTTAGGTATAGAGGGCCTGGGGGCCAACGTCCTGACTTTC. Protein sequence: CASSLGIEGLGANVLTF. The variable domain in full, completed from reference TRBV7-2 and TRBJ2-6, reads GAGVSQSPSNKVTEKGKDVELRCDPISGHTALYWYRQSLGQGLEFLIYFQGNSAPDKSGLPSDRFSAERTGGSVSTLTIQRTQQEDSAVYLCASSLGIEGLGANVLTFGAGSRLTVL.

The chain uses TRBV7-9 and TRBJ2-7; 7 nucleotides agree with TRBD1. The germline CDR1 and CDR2 sequences are SEHNR and FQNEAQ (reference sequence). The length of the CDR3 is 14 residues. Trimming cost V 4 bases and J 1 base; bases outside gene matches: 4. The CDR3 here is CASSYPGQSYEQYF. CDR3 sequence (DNA): TGTGCCAGCAGCTACCCGGGACAGTCCTACGAGCAGTACTTC.

V and J are TRBV18 and TRBJ2-7, with TRBD2 matching 9 bases. The CDR3 contains 12 residues. Germline CDR1 reads KGHSH; CDR2 reads LQKENI. V was pared by 3 bases and J by 6 bases, with 0 bases of the junction left unmatched. The CDR3 region is CASSPRGGEQYF. The CDR3 nucleotides are TGTGCCAGCTCACCGCGGGGGGGCGAGCAGTACTTC. The complete variable domain, with remaining parts taken from reference TRBV18 and TRBJ2-7, reads NAGVMQNPRHLVRRRGQEARLRCSPMKGHSHVYWYRQLPEEGLKFMVYLQKENIIDESGMPKERFSAEFPKEGPSILRIQQVVRGDSAAYFCASSPRGGEQYFGPGTRLTVT.

This sequence joins TRBV7-2 and TRBJ1-2, with D possibly TRBD1 on 6 matching bases. V lost 5 bases to trimming and J lost 7 bases, with 14 bases between them. Germline-derived CDR1 and CDR2 are SGHTA and FQGNSA. The CDR3 length is 13 residues. The CDR3 region has the DNA TGTGCCAGCAGCAAAAGGGGGGGCGGTGGCTACACCTTC. It codes for CASSKRGGGGYTF.

The rearrangement joins TRBV29-1 to TRBJ1-2; tentative D call: TRBD1 (5 bases). The CDR3 contains 11 residues. Trimming took 6 bases from V and 0 from J, leaving 5 bases between them. Germline CDR1 reads SQVTM; CDR2 reads ANQGSEA. The CDR3 DNA reads as TGCAGCGTGACAGCTAACTATGGCTACACCTTC. Translation gives CSVTANYGYTF.